This T cell receptor beta chain was found in a study of cytomegalovirus exposure and HLA in healthy donors. The CDR3 spans 15 residues. The V and J ends lost 1 base and 8 bases respectively, with 14 bases between them. Germline V gene data show CDR1 as MNHNY and CDR2 as SVGAGI (reference sequence). The PCR used 60 Vbeta and 13 Jbeta primers. As handled by the study authors: It was a later analysis that counted about 80 million unique TCR beta chains, of which approximately 11 million were shared. Clones were sequenced by immunoSEQ multiplex PCR, and TCRdb holds only the in-frame ones, with some missing. The DNA gave D and trimming, while V, J and clone size come from that table. The data contain over 150,000 clones, 65% to 85% of them seen just once; the ten biggest clones take up over 5%.

This clonotype was obtained from a woman aged 40 to 49 in good health and CMV-seropositive. The chain recombines TRBV6-6 with TRBJ1-4; a weak D match, TRBD1 (5 bases). What was sequenced was PBMCs. The CDR3 protein is CASSYFGGEGEKLFF. The CDR3 DNA follows: TGTGCCAGCAGTTACTTCGGGGGAGAGGGGGAAAAACTGTTTTTT.